In this sample, the clone carrying this T cell receptor (beta chain) turned up many times. Germline-derived CDR1 and CDR2 are SQVTM and ANQGSEA. Trimming left V 4 bases short and J 2 bases short, with 12 bases between. This CDR3 has 13 residues. Separate cDNA molecules each had unique molecular identifiers attached to them. One entry per CDR3 protein, called by TCRdb with MiXCR from the 5' RACE reads. The top ten hold 3% of the sample, which has approximately 83,000 distinct CDR3 sequences, 11% to 15% seen once. The sample comes from a study of early T cells in non-severe SARS-CoV-2 infection. The chain links TRBV29-1 to TRBJ2-7, with no clear D. The sequencing sample was made of whole blood. The sequence came from an adult who was a healthcare worker with PCR-confirmed SARS-CoV-2 infection or an uninfected control (not recorded which). In DNA form, the CDR3 reads TGCAGCGTTGTTGGTCAGAGGCCCTACGAGCAGTACTTC. This codes for CSVVGQRPYEQYF.